The rows below give T cell receptor beta chains drawn from one sample of a study of blood T cell repertoires in COVID-19. The repertoire was sequenced with immunoSEQ multiplex PCR; TCRdb's copy has only in-frame clones and lacks some. The sample contains about 330,000 clones, 75% to 90% of which appear only once. Sequencing was carried out using PBMCs or T cells enriched from blood (not recorded which). Every receptor here comes from a man aged 25 to 45 who had recovered from COVID-19. Each CDR3 is given with its conserved first and last residue. A D gene is named only where the DNA matches it firmly. The size field is filled for only some rows; it gives once, few, many or a size class.

J | V | D | size | CDR3 | DNA
TRBJ1-2 | TRBV6-5 | TRBD1 | . | CASSRDRAAYGYTF | TGTGCCAGCAGTAGGGACAGGGCGGCCTATGGCTACACCTTC
TRBJ1-5 | TRBV6-2/TRBV6-3 | . | . | CASSPKQIRRDNQPQHF | TGTGCCAGCAGCCCCAAACAAATCCGACGGGACAATCAGCCCCAGCATTTT
TRBJ2-3 | TRBV6-5 | . | . | CASSYSIGTDTQYF | TGTGCCAGCAGTTACTCGATCGGGACAGATACGCAGTATTTT
TRBJ1-1 | TRBV27 | . | . | CASTQLGGGASWNTEAFF | TGTGCCAGCACCCAGTTGGGTGGGGGGGCGAGTTGGAACACTGAAGCTTTCTTT
TRBJ1-2 | TRBV6-5 | . | . | CASSYSRNYGYTF | TGTGCCAGCAGTTACTCCCGGAACTATGGCTACACCTTC
TRBJ2-3 | TRBV12-5 | . | . | CASGPGHPTDTQYF | TGTGCTAGTGGTCCCGGACACCCCACAGATACGCAGTATTTT
TRBJ2-2 | TRBV7-6 | TRBD2 | . | CASSWEREADTGELFF | TGTGCCAGCAGCTGGGAGCGGGAAGCGGACACCGGGGAGCTGTTTTTT
TRBJ2-2 | TRBV27 | TRBD1 | . | CASSLRQGNTGELFF | TGTGCCAGCAGTTTAAGACAGGGGAACACCGGGGAGCTGTTTTTT
TRBJ2-1 | TRBV9 | . | . | CASSAHRVALYNEQFF | TGTGCCAGCAGCGCGCACAGGGTTGCCCTCTACAATGAGCAGTTCTTC
TRBJ1-2 | TRBV12-3/TRBV12-4 | . | once | CASSVRGGYTF | TGTGCCAGCAGTGTCAGGGGAGGCTACACCTTC
TRBJ2-7 | TRBV30 | TRBD2 | . | CAWSLAGGYEQYF | TGTGCCTGGAGTTTAGCGGGGGGCTACGAGCAGTACTTC
TRBJ1-2 | TRBV5-1 | . | . | CASSRPGSNYGYTF | TGCGCCAGCAGCCGACCCGGGTCCAACTATGGCTACACCTTC
TRBJ1-3 | TRBV5-1 | . | . | CASSLGRSSGNTIYF | TGCGCCAGCAGCTTGGGTAGAAGCTCTGGAAACACCATATATTTT
TRBJ2-7 | TRBV9 | TRBD1 | . | CASSVAGTGFYEQYF | TGTGCCAGCAGCGTAGCCGGGACAGGGTTCTACGAGCAGTACTTC
TRBJ1-2 | TRBV27 | TRBD1 | . | CASRPGGSNYGYTF | TGTGCCAGCAGGCCAGGGGGCTCTAACTATGGCTACACCTTC
TRBJ2-7 | TRBV5-5 | TRBD2 | . | CASNIRGGGHEQYF | TGTGCCAGCAACATCCGGGGGGGAGGGCACGAGCAGTACTTC
TRBJ1-6 | TRBV12-3/TRBV12-4 | . | . | CASSLTGNSPLHF | TGTGCCAGCAGTTTAACGGGAAATTCACCCCTCCACTTT
TRBJ1-5 | TRBV5-6 | TRBD1 | . | CASSRTGGGNQPQHF | TGTGCCAGCAGCCGGACAGGGGGCGGCAATCAGCCCCAGCATTTT
TRBJ1-6 | TRBV5-6 | TRBD1 | . | CASSTYRTGQSSYNSPLHF | TGTGCCAGCAGCACCTACCGGACAGGGCAGAGCTCCTATAATTCACCCCTCCACTTT
TRBJ1-6 | TRBV4-1 | TRBD1 | . | CASSRQTGGNSPLHF | TGCGCCAGCAGCCGCCAAACAGGGGGAAATTCACCCCTCCACTTT
TRBJ1-2 | TRBV2 | TRBD1 | . | CARRQGWYGYTF | TGTGCCCGCAGACAGGGATGGTATGGCTACACCTTC
TRBJ2-7 | TRBV28 | TRBD1 | . | CASCRQGSYEQYF | TGTGCCAGCTGTAGACAGGGGTCCTACGAGCAGTACTTC
TRBJ2-7 | TRBV12-2 | . | once | CASRQNSGTSYYEQYF | TGTGCAAGTCGCCAGAACTCCGGGACATCCTACTACGAGCAGTACTTC
TRBJ2-5 | TRBV5-6 | . | once | CASSLKQGKETQYF | TGTGCCAGCAGCTTGAAACAGGGAAAAGAGACCCAGTACTTC
TRBJ2-7 | TRBV11-2 | TRBD1 | . | CASSRPGQGWNEQYF | TGTGCCAGCAGCCGACCGGGACAGGGCTGGAACGAGCAGTACTTC
TRBJ1-2 | TRBV6-1 | TRBD1 | . | CASSEYGQAIGGYTF | TGTGCCAGCAGTGAATATGGACAGGCTATTGGTGGCTACACCTTC
TRBJ1-6 | TRBV6-4 | TRBD1 | once | CASSQTGASHLHF | TGTGCCAGCAGTCAAACAGGGGCTTCGCACCTCCACTTT
TRBJ2-1 | TRBV7-8 | . | . | CASSLAGGRSYNEQFF | TGTGCCAGCAGCTTAGCGGGGGGGCGGTCCTACAATGAGCAGTTCTTC
TRBJ2-7 | TRBV4-2 | TRBD2 | . | CASSHAGTTYEQYF | TGTGCCAGCAGCCATGCCGGGACTACCTACGAGCAGTACTTC
TRBJ2-7 | TRBV11-1 | . | . | CASSPWGHGIYEQYF | TGTGCCAGCAGTCCCTGGGGTCACGGGATATACGAGCAGTACTTC
TRBJ1-5 | TRBV9 | . | . | CASSKTDNQPQHF | TGTGCCAGCAGTAAGACAGACAATCAGCCCCAGCATTTT
TRBJ2-1 | TRBV19 | TRBD2 | . | CASSIDRGAYNEQFF | TGTGCCAGTAGTATAGATCGGGGGGCCTACAATGAGCAGTTCTTC